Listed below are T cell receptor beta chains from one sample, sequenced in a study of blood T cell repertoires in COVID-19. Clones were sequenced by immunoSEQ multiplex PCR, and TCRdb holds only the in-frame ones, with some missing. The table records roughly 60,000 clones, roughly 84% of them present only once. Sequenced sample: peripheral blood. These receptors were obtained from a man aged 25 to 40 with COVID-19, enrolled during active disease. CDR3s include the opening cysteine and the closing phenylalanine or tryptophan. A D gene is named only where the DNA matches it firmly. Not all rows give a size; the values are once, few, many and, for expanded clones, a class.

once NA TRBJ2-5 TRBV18 CASSQGNQETQYF TGTGCCAGCTCACAGGGGAATCAAGAGACCCAGTACTTC
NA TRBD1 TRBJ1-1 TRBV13 CASSGQGAENTEAFF TGTGCCAGCAGCGGACAGGGGGCGGAGAACACTGAAGCTTTCTTT
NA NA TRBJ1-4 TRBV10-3 CAISQSVEEKLFF TGTGCCATCAGCCAATCCGTCGAGGAAAAACTGTTTTTT
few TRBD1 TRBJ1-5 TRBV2 CASRGQGNQPQHF TGTGCCAGCAGAGGACAGGGCAATCAGCCCCAGCATTTT
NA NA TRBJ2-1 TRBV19 CASSLRHSYNEQFF TGTGCCAGTAGTCTAAGGCACAGCTACAATGAGCAGTTCTTC
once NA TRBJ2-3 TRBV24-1 CATSDVTLDPQYF TGTGCCACCAGTGATGTGACCCTAGACCCGCAGTATTTT
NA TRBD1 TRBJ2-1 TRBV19 CASTPRDSYNEQFF TGTGCCAGTACCCCAAGGGACAGCTACAATGAGCAGTTCTTC
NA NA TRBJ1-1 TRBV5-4 CASRRPRDTEAFF TGTGCCAGCAGACGACCCCGGGACACTGAAGCTTTCTTT
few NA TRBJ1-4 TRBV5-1 CASSLGPPGEKLFF TGCGCCAGCAGCCTCGGGCCGCCGGGGGAAAAACTGTTTTTT
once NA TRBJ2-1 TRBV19 CASKSRTAGHSYNEQFF TGTGCCAGTAAGAGTCGCACAGCGGGACATTCCTACAATGAGCAGTTCTTC
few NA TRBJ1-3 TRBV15 CATSTPRDSGNTIYF TGTGCCACCAGCACGCCCAGGGACTCTGGAAACACCATATATTTT
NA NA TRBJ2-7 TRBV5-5 CASSLEGEQYF TGTGCCAGCAGCTTAGAGGGCGAGCAGTACTTC
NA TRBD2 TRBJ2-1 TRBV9 CASSAGTSGLYNEQFF TGTGCCAGCAGCGCTGGGACTAGCGGGTTATACAATGAGCAGTTCTTC
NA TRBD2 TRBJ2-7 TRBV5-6 CASSSASGSYEQYF TGTGCCAGCAGCTCCGCTAGCGGGAGCTACGAGCAGTACTTC
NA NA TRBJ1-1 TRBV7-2 CASSLEGGSTEAFF TGTGCCAGCAGCTTAGAAGGCGGGAGCACTGAAGCTTTCTTT
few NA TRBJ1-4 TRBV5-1 CASSKDAGMDEKLFF TGCGCCAGCAGCAAGGATGCAGGGATGGATGAAAAACTGTTTTTT
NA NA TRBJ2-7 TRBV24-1 CAASRPVEGAGEQYF TGTGCCGCGTCCCGCCCGGTGGAGGGGGCTGGTGAGCAGTACTTC
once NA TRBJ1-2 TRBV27 CASSFQSGPNYGYTF TGTGCCAGCAGTTTCCAGTCAGGGCCCAACTATGGCTACACCTTC
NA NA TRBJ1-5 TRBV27 CASSFPYQPQHF TGTGCCAGCAGTTTCCCGTATCAGCCCCAGCATTTT
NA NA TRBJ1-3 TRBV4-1 CASSQVAHSGNTIYF TGCGCCAGCAGCCAAGTGGCACACTCTGGAAACACCATATATTTT
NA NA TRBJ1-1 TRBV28 CASNSWWEGGTEAFF TGTGCCAGCAACTCGTGGTGGGAAGGGGGCACTGAAGCTTTCTTT
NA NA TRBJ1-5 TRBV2 CASSEGGGQPQHF TGTGCCAGCAGTGAGGGGGGTGGTCAGCCCCAGCATTTT
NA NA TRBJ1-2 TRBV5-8 CASSLAHLLDYGYTF TGTGCCAGCAGCTTGGCACACCTGCTCGACTATGGCTACACCTTC
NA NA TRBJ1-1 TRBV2 CASTRVENTEAFF TGTGCCAGTACCAGGGTGGAGAACACTGAAGCTTTCTTT
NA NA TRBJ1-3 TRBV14 CASSQVLGNTIYF TGTGCCAGCAGCCAAGTGCTAGGAAACACCATATATTTT
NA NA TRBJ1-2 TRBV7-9 CASSSDKGYGYTF TGTGCCAGCAGCTCGGACAAGGGGTATGGCTACACCTTC
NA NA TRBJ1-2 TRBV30 CAWSSWTVGLGGYTF TGTGCCTGGAGTAGCTGGACAGTGGGTTTAGGCGGCTACACCTTC
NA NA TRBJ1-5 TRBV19 CASSPTVISNQPQHF TGTGCCAGTAGTCCCACGGTTATAAGCAATCAGCCCCAGCATTTT
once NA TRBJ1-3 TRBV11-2 CASSFGNDPGNTIYF TGTGCCAGCAGCTTCGGGAATGACCCTGGAAACACCATATATTTT
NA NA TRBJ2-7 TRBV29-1 CSVSQGAYLSYEQYF TGCAGCGTTAGTCAAGGGGCATACCTCTCCTACGAGCAGTACTTC
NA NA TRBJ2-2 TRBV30 CAWSGGMFGRTGELFF TGTGCCTGGAGTGGCGGGATGTTCGGGCGGACCGGGGAGCTGTTTTTT
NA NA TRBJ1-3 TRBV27 CASSLRGSGNTIYF TGTGCCAGCAGTTTAAGGGGGTCCGGAAACACCATATATTTT
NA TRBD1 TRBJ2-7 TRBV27 CASALPGTGNYEQYF TGTGCCAGCGCTTTACCGGGGACAGGTAACTACGAGCAGTACTTC
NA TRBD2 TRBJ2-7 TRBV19 CASSMTQGAGVSYEQYF TGTGCCAGTAGTATGACCCAAGGGGCGGGAGTCTCCTACGAGCAGTACTTC
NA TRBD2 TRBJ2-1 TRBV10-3 CAISPGGPRNEQFF TGTGCCATCAGCCCGGGAGGGCCTAGAAATGAGCAGTTCTTC
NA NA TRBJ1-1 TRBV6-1 CASSESAGAAVRAFF TGTGCCAGCAGTGAATCGGCAGGGGCCGCCGTGAGAGCTTTCTTT
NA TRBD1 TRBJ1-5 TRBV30 CAWSDGRTGRPVGPQHF TGTGCCTGGAGTGATGGTCGGACAGGACGTCCCGTGGGGCCCCAGCATTTT
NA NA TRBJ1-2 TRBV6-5 CASSFGGNYGYTF TGTGCCAGCAGTTTCGGGGGGAACTACGGCTACACCTTC
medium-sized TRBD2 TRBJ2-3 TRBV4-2 CASSQDSGSRTDTQYF TGTGCCAGCAGCCAAGACAGCGGGAGTCGGACAGATACGCAGTATTTT
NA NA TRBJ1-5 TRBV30 CAWSGQGGQPQHF TGTGCCTGGAGTGGGCAGGGTGGCCAGCCCCAGCATTTT
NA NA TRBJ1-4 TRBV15 CATTVGDSQGEKLFF TGTGCCACCACGGTAGGGGACTCCCAAGGGGAAAAACTGTTTTTT
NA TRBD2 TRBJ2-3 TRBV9 CASTLTGDGLAGTPGGTDTQYF TGTGCCAGCACCCTGACAGGGGACGGACTAGCGGGAACCCCGGGCGGGACAGATACGCAGTATTTT
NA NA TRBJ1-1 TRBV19 CASSLTGRAEAFF TGTGCCAGTAGTCTAACAGGGCGCGCTGAAGCTTTCTTT
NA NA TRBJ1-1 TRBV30 CAWSGLAEAFF TGTGCCTGGAGCGGGTTGGCTGAAGCTTTCTTT
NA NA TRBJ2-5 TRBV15 CATSRKAQETQYF TGTGCCACCAGCAGAAAAGCCCAAGAGACCCAGTACTTC
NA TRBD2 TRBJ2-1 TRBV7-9 CASSFPLTSGTIRNEQFF TGTGCCAGCAGCTTCCCTTTGACTAGCGGGACGATCCGGAATGAGCAGTTCTTC
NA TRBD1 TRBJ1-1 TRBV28 CASSYWDRGNWLGMNTEAFF TGTGCCAGCAGTTATTGGGACAGGGGCAATTGGCTTGGGATGAACACTGAAGCTTTCTTT
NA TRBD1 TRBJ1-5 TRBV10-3 CAISVGQDNQPQHF TGTGCCATCAGTGTGGGACAGGACAATCAGCCCCAGCATTTT
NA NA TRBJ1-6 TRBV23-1 CASSFLTPGLSQSPLHF TGCGCCAGCAGTTTCCTGACCCCGGGACTGAGTCAATCACCCCTCCACTTT
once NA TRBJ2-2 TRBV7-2 CASSFLRNTGELFF TGTGCCAGCAGCTTCTTGAGGAACACCGGGGAGCTGTTTTTT
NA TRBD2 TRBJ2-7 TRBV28 CASLRTSGGATYEQYF TGTGCCAGTCTGAGGACTAGCGGAGGTGCGACCTACGAGCAGTACTTC
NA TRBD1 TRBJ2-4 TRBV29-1 CSAEPGTGNGIQYF TGCAGCGCTGAACCCGGGACAGGGAACGGCATTCAGTACTTC
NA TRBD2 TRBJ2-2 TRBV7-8 CASSEPTSGRGIGELFF TGTGCCAGCAGCGAGCCGACTAGCGGGAGGGGGATAGGGGAGCTGTTTTTT
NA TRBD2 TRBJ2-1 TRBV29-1 CSVYKGLASDEQFF TGCAGCGTGTATAAAGGACTAGCTTCCGATGAGCAGTTCTTC
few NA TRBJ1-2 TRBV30 CAWRVMGGESYTF TGTGCCTGGAGGGTTATGGGGGGGGAAAGCTACACCTTC